The T cell receptor beta chain under discussion was sequenced for a study of T cells in Graves' hyperthyroidism and ophthalmopathy. As for this clonotype: Its antigen is unidentified. The junction departs from the called germline gene at one end, perhaps through a read error.

RNA transcripts were the template for amplifying TCR beta CDR3 regions. When the TCR CDR3 underwent first-round RT-PCR, the HTBI primer set was used. Each CDR3 protein is one row after TCRdb ran MiXCR on the multiplex PCR reads. The profile covers 750,000 to 950,000 distinct CDR3 sequences, with more than 30% appearing a single time and 7% to 10% taken by the ten largest. Newly diagnosed patients aged 18 to 65 had hyperthyroidism of under 2 months' duration. This CDR3 has 15 amino acids. Germline V gives CDR1 ENHRY, CDR2 SYGVKD. Overall study findings and caveats: In simple terms, a model built on 13 V-J features told ophthalmopathy apart from stable hyperthyroidism. Most clonotypes expanded in thyroid above 0.001 were likewise present in blood.

This chain uses TRBV10-3 with TRBJ2-7; D could derive from TRBD1 or TRBD2 (5 bases each). This clonotype was obtained from a man aged 18 to 35 with Graves' hyperthyroidism. Source material: blood. The CDR3 DNA reads TGTGCCAGCAGTCCCCTGTCAGGGAGCTCCTACGAGCAGTACTTC. Amino acid sequence: CASSPLSGSSYEQYF.